This T cell receptor beta chain is drawn from a study of CD8+ T cells in alopecia areata. On the study more broadly: Treated patients were dosed with oral tofacitinib, taking 5 to 10 mg twice daily.

The treatment denotes: oral pan-JAK inhibitor, 5-10 mg twice daily. Reverse transcribed after extraction, RNA yielded cDNA as the sequencing template. Some clones are missing from TCRdb's copy, which holds only in-frame ones; the method was immunoSEQ multiplex PCR. The table lists around 200,000 clones, 45% to 75% of them singletons, with around 0.69% in the top ten. The receptor was derived from a human donor with alopecia areata. The source material was CD4+ T cells sorted from blood, sampled at week 4, from a patient treated with tofacitinib.

The CDR3 bases are TGTGCCAGCAGCCGCCCGGGCAGGGCGAACACTGAAGCTTTCTTT. This translates into CASSRPGRANTEAFF. This chain links TRBV7-9 with TRBJ1-1, with D perhaps TRBD1 (5 bases). CDR1 is SEHNR, CDR2 FQNEAQ, per germline (reference sequence). V was pared by 5 bases and J by 1 base, with 14 bases between. The CDR3 extends over 15 amino acids.